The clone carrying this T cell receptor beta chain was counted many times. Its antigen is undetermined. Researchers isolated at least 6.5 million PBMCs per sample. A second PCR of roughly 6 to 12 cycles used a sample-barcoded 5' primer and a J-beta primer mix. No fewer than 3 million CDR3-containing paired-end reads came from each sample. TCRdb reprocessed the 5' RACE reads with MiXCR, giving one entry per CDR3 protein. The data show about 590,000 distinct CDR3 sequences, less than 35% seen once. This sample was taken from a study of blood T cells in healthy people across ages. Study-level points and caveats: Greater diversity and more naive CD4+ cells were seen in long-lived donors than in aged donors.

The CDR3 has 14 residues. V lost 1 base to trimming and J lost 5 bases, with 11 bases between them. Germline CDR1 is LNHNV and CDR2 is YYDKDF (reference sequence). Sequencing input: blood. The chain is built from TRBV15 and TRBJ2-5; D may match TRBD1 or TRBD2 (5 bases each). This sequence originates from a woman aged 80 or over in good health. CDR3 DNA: TGTGCCACCAGCAGAGCTGGGGGTTGGGAGACCCAGTACTTC. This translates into CATSRAGGWETQYF.